This record covers a single T cell receptor (beta chain). Antigen unknown. Additional DNA sequences in this sample encode the identical CDR3. This record belongs to a study of T cell responses to AZD1222 COVID-19 vaccine. Findings and caveats of the study: The reported proportion of spike-specific TCRs targeting unmutated variant regions was nearly half. Increases in Spike-specific TCR breadth and depth were seen after two AZD1222 doses. White British people made up most donors, females outnumbered males, and clonal diversity was possibly underestimated. Repertoires in all cases were sampled only once the peak T cell response had passed.

Assay: immunoSEQ multiplex PCR; the TCRdb copy retains only in-frame clones and omits some. In the table there are 150,000 to 200,000 clones, around 92% of which are singletons. Germline V gene data show CDR1 as SGHTA and CDR2 as FQGNSA. V shed 1 base and J 2 bases; nucleotides not matched to a gene: 4. The CDR3 consists of 15 residues. V gene TRBV7-2 combines with J gene TRBJ1-1; 7 nucleotides line up with TRBD1. The TCR comes from an adult in good health. This material consisted of peripheral blood, taken on day 0 of AZD1222 vaccination. The CDR3 nucleotides read TGTGCCAGCAGCTTAGTAGGGACAGCCAACACTGAAGCTTTCTTT. Translated: CASSLVGTANTEAFF.